Shown below are 8 T cell receptor beta chains from a single sample sequenced in a study of PD-L1 blockade in urothelial cancer. TCRdb's copy holds only in-frame clones and misses some; the assay was immunoSEQ multiplex PCR. The table includes some 46,000 clones, around 82% detected once. Time point described: pretreatment peripheral blood. Sequenced here: PBMCs, sampled around atezolizumab (anti-PD-L1) treatment. Receptors were obtained from a man between 60 and 75 years old with urothelial cancer.

V and J are TRBV19 and TRBJ1-1; D is undetermined. V lost 3 bases to trimming and J lost 4 bases, with 6 bases between them. CDR3 length equals 12 residues. Germline V gene data show CDR1 as LNHDA and CDR2 as SQIVND (reference sequence). CDR3 loop: CASSIEGTEAFF. CDR3 coding DNA: TGTGCCAGTAGTATTGAGGGCACTGAAGCTTTCTTT. Drawing the rest from reference TRBV19 and TRBJ1-1, the complete variable domain is DGGITQSPKYLFRKEGQNVTLSCEQNLNHDAMYWYRQDPGQGLRLIYYSQIVNDFQKGDIAEGYSVSREKKESFPLTVTSAQKNPTAFYLCASSIEGTEAFFGQGTRLTVV.

This rearrangement joins TRBV5-6 to TRBJ2-3; TRBD1 matches at 7 bases. The CDR3 is made up of 15 amino acids. V gave up 4 bases and J gave up 2 bases; unmatched junction bases: 7. CDR1 is SGHDT, CDR2 YYEEEE, per germline. DNA of the CDR3: TGTGCCAGCAGCCACGGGACAGCATACACAGATACGCAGTATTTT. Amino acids: CASSHGTAYTDTQYF. Looking up the rest from reference TRBV5-6 and TRBJ2-3 gives the full variable domain: DAGVTQSPTHLIKTRGQQVTLRCSPKSGHDTVSWYQQALGQGPQFIFQYYEEEERQRGNFPDRFSGHQFPNYSSELNVNALLLGDSALYLCASSHGTAYTDTQYFGPGTRLTVL.

CDR3 DNA sequence: TGTGCCACGGGGACAGGGGTAAACGAAAACATTCAGTACTTC. This encodes CATGTGVNENIQYF. This chain uses TRBV15 with TRBJ2-4, with TRBD1 matching 10 bases. This CDR3 has 14 residues. Germline V gene data show CDR1 as LNHNV and CDR2 as YYDKDF (reference sequence). V lost 9 bases to trimming and J lost 5 bases; unmatched junction nucleotides: 7.

The J gene is TRBJ1-5, the V gene TRBV28; tentative D call: TRBD1 (6 bases). Per the germline V gene, CDR1 is MDHEN and CDR2 is SYDVKM. The CDR3 loop spans 13 amino acids. V lost 6 bases, J lost 2 bases, and 8 bases lay in between. The CDR3 reads CASRQGGNQPQHF. DNA of the CDR3: TGTGCCAGCAGACAGGGTGGCAATCAGCCCCAGCATTTT.

V and J are TRBV29-1 and TRBJ2-3; D perhaps matches TRBD2 (6 bases). Germline CDR1 and CDR2: SQVTM and ANQGSEA. CDR3 size: 12 residues. Deletions cut 4 bases from V and 3 bases from J, with 8 bases between. CDR3: CSVGDSTDTQYF. The DNA of the CDR3 is TGCAGCGTTGGGGACTCTACAGATACGCAGTATTTT.

This rearrangement joins TRBV7-9 to TRBJ2-3; D call uncertain. CDR1 is SEHNR, CDR2 FQNEAQ, per germline (reference sequence). This CDR3 spans 13 amino acids. The V gene lost 2 bases and the J gene lost 2 bases, with 5 bases spanning the gap. Here the CDR3 DNA reads TGTGCCAGCAGCTTATCCTACACAGATACGCAGTATTTT. Translation: CASSLSYTDTQYF.

Many counts were recorded for this clone. Here the CDR3 reads CAIRGTSGRYNEQFF. The CDR3 DNA reads as TGTGCCATCAGGGGGACTAGCGGGAGATACAATGAGCAGTTCTTC. The V gene is TRBV10-3, the J gene TRBJ2-1; 14 bases line up with TRBD2. Per the germline V gene, CDR1 is ENHRY and CDR2 is SYGVKD. There are 15 residues in the CDR3. Trimming took 6 bases from V and 4 from J; bases not matched to a gene: 2.

The genes are TRBV5-1 and TRBJ2-2; D possibly corresponds to TRBD1 (6 bases). Trimming left V 7 bases short and J 7 bases short, with 17 bases between. Germline CDR1 SGHRS, CDR2 YFSETQ. This CDR3 comprises 14 residues. The CDR3 sequence is CASSGQGSGGELFF. CDR3 nucleotides: TGCGCCAGCTCGGGGCAGGGGAGTGGCGGGGAGCTGTTTTTT. The full variable domain, rest sourced from reference TRBV5-1 and TRBJ2-2, is KAGVTQTPRYLIKTRGQQVTLSCSPISGHRSVSWYQQTPGQGLQFLFEYFSETQRNKGNFPGRFSGRQFSNSRSEMNVSTLELGDSALYLCASSGQGSGGELFFGEGSRLTVL.